A selection of T cell receptor beta chains follows, all from one sample in a study of beta chain features in type 1 diabetes. This table comes from immunoSEQ multiplex PCR, and its TCRdb copy is limited to in-frame clones, with some not included. The table records 130,000 to 150,000 clones, approximately 52% of them present only once. The sequencing input was Tregs from blood. All receptors derive from a man aged 18-30 years in good health. CDR3s include the opening cysteine and the closing phenylalanine or tryptophan. D genes are given only for firm matches. Some rows mark clone size as missing; the rest say once, few, many or name a class of expanded clone.

TRBJ1-1 19 TRBV7-9 . TRBD1 TGTGCCAGCAGCAATGCAATATTCGGGACAGGCAGGCTGAACACTGAAGCTTTCTTT CASSNAIFGTGRLNTEAFF
TRBJ2-7 14 TRBV27 once . TGTGCCAGCAGAGTAATAGCGGCTACCTACGAGCAGTACTTC CASRVIAATYEQYF
TRBJ2-1 15 TRBV7-9 . . TGTGCCAGCAGCTTAGGTGGGAGCTTTCGCAATGAGCAGTTCTTC CASSLGGSFRNEQFF
TRBJ1-5 17 TRBV10-3 . TRBD1 TGTGCCATCAGTGATTCCTCCGGGACAGGGTTTGGTCAGCCCCAGCATTTT CAISDSSGTGFGQPQHF
TRBJ2-1 16 TRBV9 few TRBD2 TGTGCCAGCAGCTCTCCGGCTAGCGGGTATTACAATGAGCAGTTCTTC CASSSPASGYYNEQFF
TRBJ2-3 15 TRBV19 . TRBD1 TGTGCCAGCAGGGGCACAGGGGGTCGCACAGATACGCAGTATTTT CASRGTGGRTDTQYF
TRBJ2-3 14 TRBV7-3 . . TGTGCCAGCAGCCCTAACTCACTCACAGATACGCAGTATTTT CASSPNSLTDTQYF
TRBJ2-4 12 TRBV10-1 . . TGCGCCAGCAGTGACCAACAGGGCATTCAGTACTTC CASSDQQGIQYF
TRBJ1-1 13 TRBV28 . . TGTGCCAGCACTCCAGGGCTGAACACTGAAGCTTTCTTT CASTPGLNTEAFF
TRBJ2-7 15 TRBV23-1 . TRBD1 TGCGCCAGCAGTCATATCCAGGGGGATTCCTACGAGCAGTACTTC CASSHIQGDSYEQYF
TRBJ2-1 16 TRBV10-1 . . TGCGCCAGCAGTGAGCCCCCCCTGGACTTGGGGAATGAGCAGTTCTTC CASSEPPLDLGNEQFF
TRBJ2-3 13 TRBV7-2 few . TGTGCCAGCAGCTTGTCAGGGACAGATACGCAGTATTTT CASSLSGTDTQYF
TRBJ2-5 14 TRBV7-2 . . TGTGCCAGCAGCCGGAGGGACGGTAAAGAGACCCAGTACTTC CASSRRDGKETQYF
TRBJ1-1 14 TRBV7-9 . TRBD1 TGTGCCAGCAGCCCCGGGACAGGGAGCGCTGAAGCTTTCTTT CASSPGTGSAEAFF
TRBJ2-5 16 TRBV4-3 . . TGCGCCAGCAGCCAAGAAGGTGGACTCACCCAAGAGACCCAGTACTTC CASSQEGGLTQETQYF
TRBJ2-7 12 TRBV27 . . TGTGCCAGCAGTTCCTTCCTACGCGAGCAGTACTTC CASSSFLREQYF
TRBJ1-1 15 TRBV2 . TRBD1 TGTGCCAGCAGAAGACAGGGGGCCATGAACACTGAAGCTTTCTTT CASRRQGAMNTEAFF